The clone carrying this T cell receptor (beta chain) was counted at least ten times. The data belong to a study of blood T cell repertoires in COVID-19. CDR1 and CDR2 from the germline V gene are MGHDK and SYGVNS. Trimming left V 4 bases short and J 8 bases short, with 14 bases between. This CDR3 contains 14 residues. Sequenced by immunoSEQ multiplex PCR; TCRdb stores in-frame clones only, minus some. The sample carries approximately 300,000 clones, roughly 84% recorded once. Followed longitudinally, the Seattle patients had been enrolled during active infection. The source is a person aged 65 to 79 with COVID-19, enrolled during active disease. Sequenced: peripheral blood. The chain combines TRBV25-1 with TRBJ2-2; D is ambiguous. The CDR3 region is CASSGRPAVGELFF. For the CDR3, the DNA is TGTGCCAGCAGTGGGCGCCCCGCGGTGGGGGAGCTGTTTTTT.